Listed below are T cell receptor beta chains from one sample, sequenced in a study of molecular identifiers for immune sequencing clone quantification. Via MiXCR, TCRdb re-called the PCR reads, giving one row per CDR3 protein. The table shows about 640,000 distinct CDR3 sequences, with about 20% occurring only once. The sample comprised naive CD8+ T cells from blood, with Jurkat cell RNA spiked in. The receptor set was obtained from a human donor in good health. Some libraries in this study had Jurkat cell RNA spiked in. Each CDR3 is given with its conserved first and last residue. Fields, in order: J gene, clone size, V gene, D gene, CDR3 protein, CDR3 DNA. D genes are given only for firm matches. Rows give clone size only sometimes, using once, few, many, or a class for an expanded clone.

TRBJ2-1 | NA | TRBV7-9 | NA | CAGSLAGAEGNEQFF | TGTGCCGGCAGCTTAGCAGGGGCCGAGGGGAATGAGCAGTTCTTC
TRBJ2-7 | few | TRBV29-1 | NA | CSVKNRTSYEQYF | TGCAGCGTTAAAAACAGAACCTCCTACGAGCAGTACTTC
TRBJ2-7 | few | TRBV25-1 | TRBD1 | CASSEWTGKTYEQYF | TGTGCCAGCAGTGAATGGACAGGGAAAACCTACGAGCAGTACTTC
TRBJ1-5 | many | TRBV7-2 | NA | CASSLDNSNQPQHF | TGTGCCAGCAGCTTGGACAATAGCAATCAGCCCCAGCATTTT
TRBJ2-7 | few | TRBV7-6 | NA | CASSPKRSGPTTGFYEQNF | TGTGCCAGCAGCCCAAAACGCTCCGGGCCCACCACGGGATTTTACGAGCAGAACTTC
TRBJ1-2 | few | TRBV6-2/TRBV6-3 | TRBD1 | CASSTGRAYRGSSNYGYTF | TGTGCCAGCAGTACCGGCCGGGCCTACAGGGGAAGCTCTAACTATGGCTACACCTTC
TRBJ1-6 | many | TRBV9 | NA | CASSVGLGDSPLHF | TGTGCCAGCAGCGTCGGTCTTGGGGATTCACCCCTCCACTTT
TRBJ2-1 | few | TRBV5-6 | TRBD2 | CASSLYGGAVYEQFF | TGTGCCAGCAGCCTATACGGGGGGGCGGTCTATGAGCAGTTCTTC
TRBJ2-7 | many | TRBV27 | NA | CASRDGPYEQYF | TGTGCCAGCAGGGACGGTCCCTACGAGCAGTACTTC
TRBJ1-3 | NA | TRBV28 | NA | CASSSPRVDSGNTIYF | TGTGCCAGCAGTTCGCCGAGGGTGGACTCTGGAAACACCATATATTTT
TRBJ2-2 | few | TRBV30 | NA | CAWRLGFTGELFF | TGTGCCTGGCGCCTCGGGTTCACCGGGGAGCTGTTTTTT
TRBJ1-1 | many | TRBV12-3/TRBV12-4 | NA | CASSPPRNTEAFF | TGTGCCAGCAGCCCTCCGAGGAACACTGAAGCTTTCTTT
TRBJ1-4 | many | TRBV9 | TRBD1 | CASSVHGGGQENEKLFF | TGTGCCAGCAGCGTTCACGGGGGGGGACAGGAGAATGAAAAACTGTTTTTT
TRBJ1-6 | few | TRBV7-9 | NA | CASSPLNSPLHF | TGTGCCAGCAGCCCCCTCAATTCACCCCTCCACTTT
TRBJ2-3 | many | TRBV20-1 | TRBD2 | CSARGILAGETDTQYF | TGCAGTGCTAGAGGAATACTAGCGGGAGAAACAGATACGCAGTATTTT
TRBJ1-4 | many | TRBV5-5 | NA | CASSLGTGLNEKLFF | TGTGCCAGCAGCTTGGGAACAGGGCTAAATGAAAAACTGTTTTTT
TRBJ1-6 | few | TRBV7-8 | NA | CASSEGGGSYNSPLHF | TGTGCCAGCAGCGAAGGGGGGGGGAGCTATAATTCACCCCTCCACTTT
TRBJ1-3 | few | TRBV20-1 | NA | CSARGAGAYTIYF | TGCAGTGCTAGAGGGGCAGGGGCGTACACCATATATTTT
TRBJ1-1 | NA | TRBV20-1 | NA | CSASMNAEAFF | TGCAGTGCTAGTATGAACGCTGAAGCTTTCTTT
TRBJ2-5 | many | TRBV7-6 | TRBD1 | CASSRTGGIEETQYF | TGTGCCAGCAGCCGGACAGGGGGGATTGAGGAGACCCAGTACTTC
TRBJ2-1 | many | TRBV27 | NA | CASGGLSYNEQFF | TGTGCCAGCGGGGGGTTATCCTACAATGAGCAGTTCTTC
TRBJ2-1 | many | TRBV4-1 | NA | CASSRGGLNEQFF | TGCGCCAGCAGTCGTGGGGGGTTGAATGAGCAGTTCTTC
TRBJ2-2 | few | TRBV27 | TRBD2 | CASTGSGGRYTGELFF | TGTGCCAGCACGGGTAGCGGGGGGCGATACACCGGGGAGCTGTTTTTT
TRBJ2-3 | many | TRBV13 | TRBD2 | CASSPPRIKRGADTQYF | TGTGCCAGCAGCCCCCCCCGGATAAAGCGGGGGGCAGATACGCAGTATTTT
TRBJ2-3 | NA | TRBV24-1 | TRBD2 | CAISDSGTSRDAQYF | TGTGCCATCAGTGATTCCGGGACTAGCAGAGATGCGCAGTATTTT
TRBJ2-5 | NA | TRBV5-6 | TRBD2 | CASNLRGAGGETQYF | TGTGCCAGCAACCTGCGGGGGGCCGGCGGCGAGACCCAGTACTTC
TRBJ1-5 | many | TRBV3-1 | NA | CASSQGGFGGGNQPQHF | TGTGCCAGCAGCCAAGGAGGATTCGGGGGGGGGAATCAGCCCCAGCATTTT
TRBJ2-1 | NA | TRBV6-1 | NA | CASSEEVSTEQFF | TGTGCCAGCAGTGAAGAGGTTAGCACTGAGCAGTTCTTC
TRBJ1-1 | many | TRBV5-4 | NA | CASSPVESSNTEAFF | TGTGCCAGCAGCCCCGTCGAGAGCTCAAACACTGAAGCTTTCTTT
TRBJ1-1 | many | TRBV5-5 | TRBD1 | CASSSRNRDRDQAFF | TGTGCCAGCAGCTCGCGAAACCGGGACAGGGATCAAGCTTTCTTT
TRBJ2-7 | NA | TRBV12-3/TRBV12-4 | TRBD1 | CASGTGPYEQYF | TGTGCCTCCGGGACAGGGCCCTACGAGCAGTACTTC
TRBJ2-7 | many | TRBV28 | NA | CASSLGGFPWEQYF | TGTGCCAGCAGTTTGGGAGGATTCCCTTGGGAGCAGTACTTC
TRBJ1-1 | few | TRBV6-5 | NA | CASSDVSNTEAFF | TGTGCCAGCAGTGATGTTTCGAACACTGAAGCTTTCTTT
TRBJ2-3 | many | TRBV9 | NA | CASSVSPQGGPTDTQYF | TGTGCCAGCAGCGTATCCCCCCAGGGGGGCCCCACAGATACGCAGTATTTT